This TCR beta chain was identified during a study of T cell responses to AZD1222 COVID-19 vaccine. Background on the study: Some second doses came at about 4 weeks and others at about 12 weeks; these were pooled. Study-wide results and caveats: Repertoires were sampled only after the peak T cell response.

The CDR3 length is 15 residues. Losses at the gene ends were 4 bases for V and 1 base for J; bases not matched to a gene: 7. CDR1 is SGDLS, CDR2 YYNGEE, per germline. As regards this clone: No antigen is known for it.

Produced via immunoSEQ multiplex PCR; TCRdb's table is partial and in-frame only. Of 150,000 to 200,000 clones in the sample, about 91% were seen once. Specimen: peripheral blood, collected on day 0 of AZD1222 vaccination. The sequence was obtained from an adult in good health. This chain links TRBV9 with TRBJ1-1, with 7 bases aligning to TRBD1. CDR3 nucleotide sequence: TGTGCCAGCAGCTTACTCCAGGGGGGGAACACTGAAGCTTTCTTT. This sequence encodes CASSLLQGGNTEAFF.